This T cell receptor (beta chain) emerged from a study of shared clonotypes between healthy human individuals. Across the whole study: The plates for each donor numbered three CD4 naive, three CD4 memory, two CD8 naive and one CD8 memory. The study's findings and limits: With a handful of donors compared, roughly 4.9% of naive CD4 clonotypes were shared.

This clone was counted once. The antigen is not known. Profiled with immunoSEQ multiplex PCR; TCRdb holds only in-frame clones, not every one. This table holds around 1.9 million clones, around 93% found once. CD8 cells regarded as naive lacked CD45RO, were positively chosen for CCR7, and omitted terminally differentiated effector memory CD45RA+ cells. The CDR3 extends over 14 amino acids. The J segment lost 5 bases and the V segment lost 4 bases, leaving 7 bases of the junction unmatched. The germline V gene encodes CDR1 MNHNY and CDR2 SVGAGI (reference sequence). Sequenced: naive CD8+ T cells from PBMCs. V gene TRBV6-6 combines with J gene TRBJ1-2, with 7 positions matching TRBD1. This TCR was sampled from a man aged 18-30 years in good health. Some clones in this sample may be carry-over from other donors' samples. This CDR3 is CASSWAGQKYGYTF. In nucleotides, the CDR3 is TGTGCCAGCAGTTGGGCGGGACAGAAGTATGGCTACACCTTC.